The rows below give T cell receptor beta chains drawn from one sample of a study of T cell responses to AZD1222 COVID-19 vaccine. Here immunoSEQ multiplex PCR was the method, and the copy in TCRdb shows in-frame clones only, minus some. The sample records about 200,000 clones, 88% being singletons. Material: peripheral blood, obtained on day 0 of AZD1222 vaccination. All receptors come from an adult in good health. Each CDR3 is given with its conserved first and last residue. D genes are given only for firm matches. Expanded clones are given a class, and other clones once, few, many or no size at all.

>17|TRBJ1-5|-|TRBV4-1|-
CASSSMAGFMVSQPQHF
TGCGCCAGCAGCAGTATGGCAGGGTTTATGGTCAGTCAGCCCCAGCATTTT
>15|TRBJ2-7|-|TRBV10-1|-
CASSQNSPQVGEQYF
TGCGCCAGCAGCCAAAACTCCCCGCAGGTCGGCGAGCAGTACTTC
>13|TRBJ2-2|-|TRBV30|-
CAWSDDITGELFF
TGTGCCTGGAGCGACGATATAACCGGGGAGCTGTTTTTT
>15|TRBJ1-3|-|TRBV4-2|-
CASSQEVLSGNTIYF
TGTGCCAGCAGCCAAGAGGTGCTCTCTGGAAACACCATATATTTT
>14|TRBJ1-2|TRBD1|TRBV5-6|-
CASRRTGGNYGYTF
TGTGCCAGCAGACGGACAGGGGGCAACTATGGCTACACCTTC
>13|TRBJ1-2|-|TRBV4-1|-
CASSYRQYYGYTF
TGCGCCAGCAGCTACCGACAGTACTATGGCTACACCTTC
>19|TRBJ2-3|-|TRBV6-2/TRBV6-3|many
CASSYSLGWAPPGTDTQYF
TGTGCCAGCAGTTACTCCCTCGGGTGGGCTCCCCCCGGCACAGATACGCAGTATTTT
>21|TRBJ2-1|TRBD1|TRBV4-1|-
CASSQGPGTGAYFSSYNEQFF
TGCGCCAGCAGCCAAGGCCCCGGGACAGGGGCCTACTTTAGCTCCTACAATGAGCAGTTCTTC
>15|TRBJ2-7|-|TRBV5-1|-
CASSLEALGDYEQYF
TGCGCCAGCAGCTTGGAGGCTCTGGGTGACTACGAGCAGTACTTC
>16|TRBJ1-6|-|TRBV6-1|once
CASSEGEGSYNSPLHF
TGTGCCAGCAGTGAAGGGGAGGGCTCCTATAATTCACCCCTCCACTTT
>14|TRBJ1-1|-|TRBV27|-
CASTSIRANTEAFF
TGTGCCAGCACCTCTATCAGGGCGAACACTGAAGCTTTCTTT
>14|TRBJ1-1|-|TRBV27|-
CASIGGDRNTEAFF
TGTGCCAGCATTGGCGGGGACCGCAACACTGAAGCTTTCTTT
>15|TRBJ2-1|-|TRBV7-2|-
CASSLAAEFSGEQFF
TGTGCCAGCAGCTTAGCCGCCGAATTCTCGGGTGAGCAGTTCTTC
>13|TRBJ2-7|TRBD2|TRBV4-1|once
CASSQAGRYEQYF
TGCGCCAGCAGCCAAGCCGGGAGGTACGAGCAGTACTTC
>13|TRBJ1-6|TRBD1|TRBV2|-
CASSPDRASPLHF
TGTGCCAGCAGCCCAGACAGGGCTTCACCCCTCCACTTT
>15|TRBJ2-1|-|TRBV7-2|-
CASSLVHRGGNEQFF
TGTGCCAGCAGCTTAGTGCACAGGGGGGGCAATGAGCAGTTCTTC
>12|TRBJ2-7|-|TRBV5-4|few
CASSWDSYEQYF
TGTGCCAGCAGCTGGGACTCCTACGAGCAGTACTTC
>13|TRBJ1-5|TRBD1|TRBV25-1|-
CASRGTGDQPQHF
TGTGCCAGCAGGGGGACAGGGGATCAGCCCCAGCATTTT
>14|TRBJ2-5|-|TRBV9|-
CASSPDLNQETQYF
TGTGCCAGCAGCCCCGACTTAAACCAAGAGACCCAGTACTTC
>14|TRBJ2-2|TRBD2|TRBV7-9|-
CASSKSGGPGELFF
TGTGCCAGCAGCAAAAGCGGGGGGCCCGGGGAGCTGTTTTTT
>14|TRBJ1-4|-|TRBV6-5|-
CASSYTGGREKLFF
TGTGCCAGCAGTTATACTGGGGGTCGAGAAAAACTGTTTTTT
>15|TRBJ1-6|-|TRBV9|-
CASSVGEGRGVPLHF
TGTGCCAGCAGCGTCGGGGAGGGACGGGGGGTCCCCCTCCACTTT
>13|TRBJ2-7|-|TRBV28|-
CASSRVGKAEQYF
TGTGCCAGCAGCCGCGTGGGTAAAGCGGAGCAGTACTTC
>14|TRBJ2-7|-|TRBV7-2|-
CASSFGGSPYEQYF
TGTGCCAGCAGCTTCGGAGGTAGCCCCTACGAGCAGTACTTC
>18|TRBJ1-2|TRBD1|TRBV2|few
CASTPGRDRVLANYGYTF
TGTGCCAGCACTCCGGGCCGGGACAGGGTATTAGCTAACTATGGCTACACCTTC
>13|TRBJ2-2|-|TRBV7-8|-
CASSLGGTGELFF
TGTGCCAGCAGCTTAGGGGGTACCGGGGAGCTGTTTTTT
>14|TRBJ1-1|-|TRBV5-1|-
CASSLVGAETEAFF
TGCGCCAGCAGCTTGGTAGGGGCCGAGACTGAAGCTTTCTTT
>14|TRBJ1-1|-|TRBV30|-
CAWARVDEGTEAFF
TGTGCCTGGGCCCGAGTAGACGAAGGTACTGAAGCTTTCTTT
>12|TRBJ2-3|-|TRBV3-1/TRBV3-2|-
CASSLSTDTQYF
TGTGCCAGCAGCCTCAGCACAGATACGCAGTATTTT
>14|TRBJ1-5|-|TRBV4-1|once
CARKRDGYNQPQHF
TGCGCCAGAAAACGGGACGGATACAATCAGCCCCAGCATTTT
>17|TRBJ2-3|TRBD2|TRBV24-1|-
CATSDRRLAGGPDTQYF
TGTGCCACCAGTGATCGCCGCCTAGCGGGGGGGCCGGATACGCAGTATTTT
>15|TRBJ1-2|-|TRBV6-5|-
CASSSVGPVLYGYTF
TGTGCCAGCAGTTCGGTAGGGCCCGTTCTATATGGCTACACCTTC
>17|TRBJ2-2|-|TRBV6-2/TRBV6-3|-
CASSYSIGGLDTGELFF
TGTGCCAGCAGTTACTCGATAGGGGGGCTAGACACCGGGGAGCTGTTTTTT
>12|TRBJ2-7|-|TRBV7-9|-
CASSWASYEQYF
TGTGCCAGCAGCTGGGCCAGTTACGAGCAGTACTTC